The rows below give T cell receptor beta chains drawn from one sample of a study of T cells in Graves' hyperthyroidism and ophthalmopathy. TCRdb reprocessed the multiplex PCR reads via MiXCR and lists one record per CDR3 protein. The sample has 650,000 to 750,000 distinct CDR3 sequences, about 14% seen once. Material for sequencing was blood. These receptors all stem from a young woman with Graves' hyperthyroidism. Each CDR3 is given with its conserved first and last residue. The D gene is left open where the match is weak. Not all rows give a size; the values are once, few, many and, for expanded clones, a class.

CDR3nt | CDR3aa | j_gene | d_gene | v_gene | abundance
TGCGCCAGCAGCCGCCCACTAGACACAGATACGCAGTATTTT | CASSRPLDTDTQYF | TRBJ2-3 | . | TRBV4-1 | .
TGCAGTGCCCACCGGGGGGAAGGGAATTCACCCCTCCACTTT | CSAHRGEGNSPLHF | TRBJ1-6 | . | TRBV20-1 | few
TGTGCCAGCAGCCCGGACAGGGGGGTTTATGGCTACACCTTC | CASSPDRGVYGYTF | TRBJ1-2 | TRBD1 | TRBV12-3/TRBV12-4 | .
TGTGCCAGCAGCCCGAGAGTCGCTGAGACCCAGTACTTC | CASSPRVAETQYF | TRBJ2-5 | . | TRBV7-2 | many
TGTGCCAGCAGCGGGTACTCGACCGGGGAGCTGTTTTTT | CASSGYSTGELFF | TRBJ2-2 | . | TRBV9 | few
TGTGCCAGCAGCCCTGCGGGGGCGGGAGTAAGAGAGACCCAGTACTTC | CASSPAGAGVRETQYF | TRBJ2-5 | . | TRBV7-2 | .
TGTGCCAGCAGCTTAGGCCAAGGAGCTAGCGGGAAGAAAGAGACCCAGTACTTC | CASSLGQGASGKKETQYF | TRBJ2-5 | TRBD2 | TRBV11-2 | many
TGCAGTGCTAGCCCGATGAAGGGGGGATACGAGCAGTACTTC | CSASPMKGGYEQYF | TRBJ2-7 | . | TRBV20-1 | many
TGTGCCACCAGTGATCCGACAGTCCCTGGGGCCAACGTCCTGACTTTC | CATSDPTVPGANVLTF | TRBJ2-6 | . | TRBV24-1 | .
TGCAGTGCCCTTGACAGGGAGGACTACAATGAGCAGTTCTTC | CSALDREDYNEQFF | TRBJ2-1 | . | TRBV20-1 | few
TGTGCCAGCTCGCCACCCCGGGACCCCAATGAGCAGTTCTTC | CASSPPRDPNEQFF | TRBJ2-1 | . | TRBV18 | many
TGTGCCAGCAGAATCCGCCCGTTAGGGGGCTTGGTGACAGATACGCAGTATTTT | CASRIRPLGGLVTDTQYF | TRBJ2-3 | TRBD1 | TRBV12-3/TRBV12-4 | many
TGTGCCAGCAGCCCAACTAGCGGGGGGACCTACGAGCAGTACTTC | CASSPTSGGTYEQYF | TRBJ2-7 | TRBD2 | TRBV27 | .
TGCAGCGGCCTCACAAGGGTTCCAGGGGGGCCCTACGAGCAGTACTTC | CSGLTRVPGGPYEQYF | TRBJ2-7 | . | TRBV29-1 | few
TGTGCCAGCAGCTTCTCGAGGGCGGGAGCAAACAATGAGCAGTTCTTC | CASSFSRAGANNEQFF | TRBJ2-1 | TRBD2 | TRBV7-9 | many
TGTGCCTGGATGGGAGGGTCTTCCTGCGAGCAGTACTTC | CAWMGGSSCEQYF | TRBJ2-7 | TRBD2 | TRBV30 | few
TGTGCCAGCAGTTACCGGGACAGCCTTCCCTACGAGCAGTACTTC | CASSYRDSLPYEQYF | TRBJ2-7 | TRBD1 | TRBV5-8 | .
TGTGCCAGCCTCCTCTCTCTAGGGACTGAAGCTTTCTTT | CASLLSLGTEAFF | TRBJ1-1 | . | TRBV12-3/TRBV12-4 | .
TGTGCCAGCAGCAGGGCGGGACTAGTTATAGATGAGCAGTTCTTC | CASSRAGLVIDEQFF | TRBJ2-1 | TRBD2 | TRBV5-6 | .
TGTGCCAGCTCACCGACTAGTGGCGGGACGGAGACCCAGTACTTC | CASSPTSGGTETQYF | TRBJ2-5 | . | TRBV18 | .
TGCAGCGTCGAATCCGGACAGGGGCAGTTGGAGAAACTGTTTTTT | CSVESGQGQLEKLFF | TRBJ1-4 | TRBD1 | TRBV29-1 | .
TGCAGCGCCGGGGACAGATGGAACACTGAAGCTTTCTTT | CSAGDRWNTEAFF | TRBJ1-1 | TRBD1 | TRBV29-1 | few
TGTGCCAGCAGCCATACCGTTCCGAACACTGAAGCTTTCTTT | CASSHTVPNTEAFF | TRBJ1-1 | . | TRBV7-9 | many
TGTGCCAGCTCACCTCGGGACGGGGATGAGCAGTTCTTC | CASSPRDGDEQFF | TRBJ2-1 | . | TRBV18 | many
TGTGCCAGCAGTTTACTAGGGACATATATCGGGGAGCTGTTTTTT | CASSLLGTYIGELFF | TRBJ2-2 | . | TRBV28 | .
TGTGCCAGCAGTTCTATTGCCCAGGGTTATAGCAATCAGCCCCAGCATTTT | CASSSIAQGYSNQPQHF | TRBJ1-5 | . | TRBV27 | few
TGTGCCAGCAGTTACCCGGGACAGATCAATCAGCCCCAGCATTTT | CASSYPGQINQPQHF | TRBJ1-5 | TRBD1 | TRBV6-5 | few
TGTGCCAGCAGTGAAGGCGGGACAGGGGGCTACAATGAGCAGTTCTTC | CASSEGGTGGYNEQFF | TRBJ2-1 | TRBD1 | TRBV2 | many